This T cell receptor (beta chain) originates from a study of T cells in tumors after PD-1 blockade. On the study more broadly: No patient had prior checkpoint blockade, systemic immunosuppression, or radiotherapy within 4 weeks. Patients received pembrolizumab 200 mg every 3 weeks or cemiplimab 350 mg every 2 weeks. Study-wide points: Blood contained about 38% of the tumor's TCR clonotypes.

Germline V lookup: CDR1 LGHDT, CDR2 YNNKEL (reference sequence). The V end lost 5 bases, the J end lost 7 bases, and 11 bases lay between the germline ends. The CDR3 consists of 12 residues. Sequenced by immunoSEQ multiplex PCR; TCRdb stores in-frame clones only, minus some. The repertoire holds more than 40,000 clones, with under 85% as singletons. Template: tumor biopsy or peripheral blood genomic DNA, about 616-6,004 ng per sample. In the case of this clone: Its cognate antigen is unknown.

Material: PBMCs, obtained before anti-PD-1 therapy. This rearrangement joins TRBV3-1 (or the pseudogene TRBV3-2) to TRBJ1-2; D is perhaps TRBD1 (5 bases). This TCR derives from a human donor with advanced basal cell or squamous cell carcinoma (not recorded which). CDR3 sequence reads: CASSGLDTGYTF. As DNA, the CDR3 is TGTGCCAGCAGCGGATTGGACACTGGCTACACCTTC.